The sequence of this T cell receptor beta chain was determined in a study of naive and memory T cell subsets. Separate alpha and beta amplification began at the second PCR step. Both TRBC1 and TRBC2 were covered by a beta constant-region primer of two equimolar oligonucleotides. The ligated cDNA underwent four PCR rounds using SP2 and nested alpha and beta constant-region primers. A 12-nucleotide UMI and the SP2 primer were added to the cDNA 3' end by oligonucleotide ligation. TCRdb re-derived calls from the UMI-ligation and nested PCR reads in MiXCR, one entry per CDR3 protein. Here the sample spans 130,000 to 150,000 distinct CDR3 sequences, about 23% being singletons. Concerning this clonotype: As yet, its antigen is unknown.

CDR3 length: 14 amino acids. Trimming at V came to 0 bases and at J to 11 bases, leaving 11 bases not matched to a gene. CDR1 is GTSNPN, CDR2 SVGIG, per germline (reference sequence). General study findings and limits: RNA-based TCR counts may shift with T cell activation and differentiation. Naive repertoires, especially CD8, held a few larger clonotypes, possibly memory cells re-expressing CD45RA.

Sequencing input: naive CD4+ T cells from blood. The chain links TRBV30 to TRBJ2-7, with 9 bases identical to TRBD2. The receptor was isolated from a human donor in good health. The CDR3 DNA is TGTGCCTGGAGTGTAGTCGGCGGGAGGGGCGCGGAGTACTTC. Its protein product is CAWSVVGGRGAEYF.